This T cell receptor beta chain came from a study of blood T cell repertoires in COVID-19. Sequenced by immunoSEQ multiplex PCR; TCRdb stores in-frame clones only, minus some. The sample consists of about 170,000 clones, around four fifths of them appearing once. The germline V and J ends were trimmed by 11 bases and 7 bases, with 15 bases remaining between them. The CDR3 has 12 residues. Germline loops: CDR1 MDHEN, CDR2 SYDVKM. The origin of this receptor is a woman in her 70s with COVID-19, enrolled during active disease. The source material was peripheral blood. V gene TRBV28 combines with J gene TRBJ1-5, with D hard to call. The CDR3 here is CASQEGAQPQHF. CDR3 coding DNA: TGTGCCTCCCAGGAGGGAGCGCAGCCCCAGCATTTT.